One and the same sample provided the 17 T cell receptor beta chains below, sequenced in a study of Ad26.COV2.S vaccination and SARS-CoV-2 variants. Only in-frame clones appear in the TCRdb table, and some are missing; sequencing was by immunoSEQ multiplex PCR. The repertoire holds approximately 360,000 clones, with roughly four fifths as singletons. Documented treatment: over 15 received Ad26.COV2.S at low or high dose, single or two shots; 5 received placebo; per-sample allocation not given. The samples were gathered on day 63 after the first injection of vaccine or placebo. The source was peripheral blood, collected in a trial of Ad26.COV2.S vaccine versus placebo. The receptor source for this set is a person aged 18-65 years who received the Ad26.COV2.S COVID-19 vaccine or a placebo.

This clone occurred a few times. CDR3 sequence (DNA): TGTGCCAGCAGCTTCCAGGGAAACTACGAGCAGTACTTC. It is translated as CASSFQGNYEQYF. The chain uses TRBV7-9 and TRBJ2-7, with D possibly matching TRBD1 (5 bases). V lost 3 bases and J lost 3, with 9 bases in between. This CDR3 region has 13 residues. Germline CDR1 reads SEHNR; CDR2 reads FQNEAQ (reference sequence).

This chain joins TRBV4-3 and TRBJ2-3; 10 nucleotides match TRBD2. V was clipped by 5 bases and J by 5 bases; unmatched bases: 4. CDR1 is LGHNA, CDR2 YSLEER, per germline. This CDR3 has 14 amino acids. The CDR3 loop reads CASSRGLAIDTQYF. The CDR3 DNA is TGCGCCAGCAGCAGGGGACTAGCGATAGATACGCAGTATTTT.

The chain combines TRBV12-3 or TRBV12-4 with TRBJ2-7; perhaps TRBD1 as D (6 bases). Trimming took off 6 bases at V and 3 bases at J, with 12 bases between the two ends. The CDR3 length is 13 residues. CDR3: CASRPTGYYEQYF. The CDR3 nucleotides read TGTGCCAGCAGACCGACAGGTTACTACGAGCAGTACTTC.

Worth noting for this clone: This sample includes further DNA sequences coding for the same CDR3. J is TRBJ2-3 and V is TRBV3-1 (or the pseudogene TRBV3-2); D is uncertain. The length of the CDR3 is 12 residues. Deletions cut 3 bases from V and 6 bases from J, with 7 bases between. Germline lookup yields CDR1 LGHDT and CDR2 YNNKEL (reference sequence). The CDR3, as DNA: TGTGCCAGCAGCCATCTAGGGGATACGCAGTATTTT. Protein: CASSHLGDTQYF.

This chain uses TRBV6-1 with TRBJ2-2; no clear D gene. The V gene's germline CDR1 is MNHNS and CDR2 SASEGT. CDR3 length: 12 amino acids. V lost 5 bases and J 8 bases, leaving 9 bases between the germline ends. The CDR3 DNA reads TGTGCCAGCAGTCACCCGGGTGGGGAGCTGTTTTTT. It codes for CASSHPGGELFF.

This chain connects TRBV3-1 (or the pseudogene TRBV3-2) to TRBJ1-1; possibly TRBD1 for D (5 bases). The CDR3 consists of 12 residues. The germline gives CDR1 LGHDT, CDR2 YNNKEL (reference sequence). The ends were cut back, 6 bases at V and 11 bases at J, with 16 bases in the middle. The DNA of the CDR3 is TGTGCCAGCAGTATGGGACCGAATCGGGCTTTCTTT. This encodes CASSMGPNRAFF.

This chain uses TRBV5-6 with TRBJ1-2; no clear D gene. CDR1 and CDR2 (germline): SGHDT, YYEEEE. V was pared by 0 bases and J by 5 bases, with 8 bases between. This CDR3 has 13 amino acids. The CDR3 region is CASSLGQEYGYTF. In nucleotides, the CDR3 is TGTGCCAGCAGCTTGGGCCAGGAGTATGGCTACACCTTC.

This clone has a single count. V and J are TRBV29-1 and TRBJ2-7; D unresolved. Germline V gene data show CDR1 as SQVTM and CDR2 as ANQGSEA. V lost 0 bases and J lost 9, with 15 bases in between. The CDR3 contains 13 residues. The DNA for the CDR3 is TGCAGCGTTGAAGATGTTCGGCCGGGCGGGCAGTACTTC. This codes for CSVEDVRPGGQYF.

This chain uses TRBV11-2 with TRBJ1-6, with D unclear. Germline V CDR1 and CDR2: SGHAT, FQNNGV. Trimming stripped 5 bases from V and 1 base from J, with 15 bases between. There are 17 residues in the CDR3. CDR3: CASSPRGMGSYNSPLHF. Here the CDR3 DNA reads TGTGCCAGCAGCCCGCGCGGGATGGGGTCCTATAATTCACCCCTCCACTTT.

The chain has TRBV9 and TRBJ1-3, with a weak D call TRBD1 (6 bases). The CDR3 is made up of 15 amino acids. CDR1 is SGDLS and CDR2 is YYNGEE in the germline V gene. With 0 bases removed from V and 2 bases from J, the gap between germline ends came to 9 bases. The CDR3 sequence: CASSVVPGAGNTIYF. CDR3 bases: TGTGCCAGCAGCGTAGTACCAGGGGCTGGAAACACCATATATTTT.

The chain combines TRBV21-1 with TRBJ1-2. TRBV21-1 is a listed pseudogene. CDR3 length: 15 residues. The CDR3 loop is CASKGGASPNYGYTF. CDR3 sequence (DNA): TGTGCCAGCAAGGGGGGAGCCTCTCCCAACTATGGCTACACCTTC.

This chain connects TRBV19 to TRBJ2-1; 7 bases align to TRBD2. The CDR3 consists of 14 residues. Unmatched junction bases numbered 5, after V lost 1 base and J lost 8 bases. Germline CDR1 and CDR2: LNHDA and SQIVND (reference sequence). The CDR3 sequence: CASSIGGGGDEQFF. CDR3 sequence (DNA): TGTGCCAGTAGTATAGGGGGCGGGGGTGATGAGCAGTTCTTC.

The gene calls are TRBV7-2 and TRBJ2-1, with TRBD1 identical over 9 bases. Germline V lookup: CDR1 SGHTA, CDR2 FQGNSA. This CDR3 is built from 14 residues. V was clipped by 11 bases and J by 4 bases; unmatched bases: 9. The CDR3, as DNA: TGTGCCGTACAGGGGGCTTCAGCTTACAATGAGCAGTTCTTC. It specifies CAVQGASAYNEQFF.

The chain combines TRBV4-2 with TRBJ2-1; 9 nucleotides align to TRBD2. V gave up 1 base and J gave up 7 bases; unmatched junction bases: 5. This CDR3 comprises 15 residues. Per the germline V gene, CDR1 is LGHNA and CDR2 is YNFKEQ. CDR3 region: CASSQGRGGQNEQFF. CDR3 sequence (DNA): TGTGCCAGCAGCCAAGGGCGGGGGGGACAGAATGAGCAGTTCTTC.

The chain recombines TRBV3-1 (or the pseudogene TRBV3-2) with TRBJ2-2, with TRBD2 matching over 8 bases. J gave up 0 bases and V 2 bases, and 2 bases lay outside the gene matches. This CDR3 has 16 residues. Germline-derived CDR1 and CDR2 are LGHDT and YNNKEL (reference sequence). The DNA of the CDR3 is TGTGCCAGCAGCCAAATAGCGGGGACGAACACCGGGGAGCTGTTTTTT. Translated, it gives CASSQIAGTNTGELFF.

The chain employs TRBV19 and TRBJ1-2; the D gene is possibly TRBD1 (6 bases). Trimming removed 7 bases at V and 0 bases at J, with 12 bases between. The CDR3 sequence is 14 residues long. Germline V CDR1 and CDR2: LNHDA, SQIVND (reference sequence). CDR3 sequence reads: CASTRGHPNYGYTF. CDR3 sequence (DNA): TGTGCCAGTACCCGGGGACACCCTAACTATGGCTACACCTTC.

The chain carries TRBV2 and TRBJ2-2; D not certain. V was clipped by 8 bases and J by 1 base, with 5 bases between them. The V gene's germline CDR1 is SNHLY and CDR2 FYNNEI. CDR3 length: 12 amino acids. The CDR3 region has the DNA TGTGCCAGCCGTTGGAACACCGGGGAGCTGTTTTTT. This encodes CASRWNTGELFF.